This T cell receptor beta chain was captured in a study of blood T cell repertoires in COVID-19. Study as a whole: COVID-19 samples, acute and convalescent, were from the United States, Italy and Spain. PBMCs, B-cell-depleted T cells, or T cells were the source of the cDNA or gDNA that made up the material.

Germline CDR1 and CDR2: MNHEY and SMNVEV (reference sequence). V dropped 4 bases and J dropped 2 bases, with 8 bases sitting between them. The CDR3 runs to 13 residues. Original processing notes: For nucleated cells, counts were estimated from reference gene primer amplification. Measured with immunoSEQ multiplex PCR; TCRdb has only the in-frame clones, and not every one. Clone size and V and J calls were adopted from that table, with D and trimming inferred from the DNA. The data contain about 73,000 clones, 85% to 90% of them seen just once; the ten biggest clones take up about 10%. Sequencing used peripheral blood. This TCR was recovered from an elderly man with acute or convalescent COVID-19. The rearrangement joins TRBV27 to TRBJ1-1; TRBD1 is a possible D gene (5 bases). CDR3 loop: CASSSDKNTEAFF. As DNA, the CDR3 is TGTGCCAGCAGTTCGGACAAAAACACTGAAGCTTTCTTT.